The 11 T cell receptor beta chains in this list originate from one sample, sequenced in a study of T cells after yellow fever vaccination. TCRdb called the 5' RACE reads again in MiXCR, with one record for every CDR3 protein. Of approximately 300,000 distinct CDR3 sequences listed, around 11% are singletons. This specimen was CD4+ T cells sorted from PBMCs, taken 45 days after the yellow fever booster vaccination. These receptor sequences come from a man between 18 and 29 years old who received the YFV17D yellow fever vaccine.

The V and J genes are TRBV11-2 and TRBJ2-5; TRBD1 or TRBD2 may be the D gene (5 bases each). The CDR3 totals 13 residues. With 5 bases removed from V and 5 bases from J, the gap between germline ends came to 12 bases. Germline lookup yields CDR1 SGHAT and CDR2 FQNNGV. This CDR3 is CASSLRDAETQYF. The CDR3 nucleotides read TGTGCCAGCAGCCTCAGGGACGCGGAGACCCAGTACTTC.

The chain recombines TRBV5-1 with TRBJ2-1; 13 nucleotides match TRBD2. CDR1 is SGHRS and CDR2 is YFSETQ in the germline V gene. Trimming at V came to 1 base and at J to 9 bases, leaving 7 bases not matched to a gene. The CDR3 sequence is 16 residues long. CDR3 DNA sequence: TGCGCCAGCAGCTTGCCGACTAGCGGGGGGACTCGTGAGCAGTTCTTC. This translates into CASSLPTSGGTREQFF. Using reference TRBV5-1 and TRBJ2-1 for the parts outside the CDR3, the full variable domain is KAGVTQTPRYLIKTRGQQVTLSCSPISGHRSVSWYQQTPGQGLQFLFEYFSETQRNKGNFPGRFSGRQFSNSRSEMNVSTLELGDSALYLCASSLPTSGGTREQFFGPGTRLTVL.

The chain links TRBV7-2 to TRBJ1-6; maybe TRBD1 (5 bases). Germline-derived CDR1 and CDR2 are SGHTA and FQGNSA. Trimming stripped 5 bases from V and 7 bases from J, with 12 bases between. This CDR3 spans 14 amino acids. CDR3 nucleotide sequence: TGTGCCAGCAGCCCCGACAGTGAGAATTCACCCCTCCACTTT. Amino acid sequence: CASSPDSENSPLHF.

This clonotype was detected a few times. CDR3 sequence (DNA): TGTGCCACCTCGTGGGGGAACACTGAAGCTTTCTTT. This gives the protein CATSWGNTEAFF. The chain carries TRBV28 and TRBJ1-1; D gene uncertain. Germline CDR1 is MDHEN and CDR2 is SYDVKM. The CDR3 contains 12 residues. Trimming cost V 10 bases and J 1 base, with 10 bases left between them.

This clonotype came up a few times. The chain carries TRBV5-1 and TRBJ1-2, with a weak D call TRBD1 (6 bases). V was shortened by 0 bases and J by 0 bases, with 15 bases between the two germline ends. Germline V CDR1 and CDR2: SGHRS, YFSETQ. The CDR3 totals 17 residues. The CDR3 bases are TGCGCCAGCAGCTTGGGGCCAGGGGAGTTAGCTAACTATGGCTACACCTTC. Translated: CASSLGPGELANYGYTF.

This clonotype was counted at least ten times. The gene calls are TRBV7-2 and TRBJ1-2; D ambiguous. V gave up 5 bases and J gave up 8 bases, with 15 bases separating them. This CDR3 region has 13 residues. The germline V gene has CDR1 SGHTA and CDR2 FQGNSA. CDR3 in DNA: TGTGCCAGCAGCCCCCGAGGGCAGCTCGGCTACACCTTC. Residues: CASSPRGQLGYTF.

This chain connects TRBV7-2 to TRBJ2-1; 11 bases are shared with TRBD2. Germline lookup yields CDR1 SGHTA and CDR2 FQGNSA. This CDR3 spans 16 amino acids. V lost 5 bases and J lost 2; bases outside the gene matches: 5. The CDR3 is CASSRALAGAYNEQFF. Here the CDR3 DNA reads TGTGCCAGCAGCCGCGCACTAGCGGGGGCCTACAATGAGCAGTTCTTC. Full variable domain (outside the CDR3, taken from reference TRBV7-2 and TRBJ2-1): GAGVSQSPSNKVTEKGKDVELRCDPISGHTALYWYRQSLGQGLEFLIYFQGNSAPDKSGLPSDRFSAERTGGSVSTLTIQRTQQEDSAVYLCASSRALAGAYNEQFFGPGTRLTVL.

There are many counts of this clonotype. The chain combines TRBV6-5 with TRBJ2-3, with D perhaps assigned TRBD1 or TRBD2 (5 bases each). Trimming stripped 0 bases from V and 3 bases from J, with 7 bases between. Germline V CDR1 and CDR2: MNHEY, SVGAGI. There are 14 residues in the CDR3. As DNA, the CDR3 is TGTGCCAGCAGTTACTCGAGGGGAACAGATACGCAGTATTTT. This sequence encodes CASSYSRGTDTQYF.

This clonotype was picked up many times. The rearrangement uses TRBV5-1 and TRBJ1-6; D perhaps matches TRBD1 (5 bases). Germline V gene lookup returns CDR1 SGHRS and CDR2 YFSETQ. CDR3 length: 11 residues. V was shortened by 3 bases and J by 13 bases, with 8 bases between the two germline ends. DNA of the CDR3: TGCGCCAGCAGCTGGGGGTGCCCCCTCCACTTT. This sequence encodes CASSWGCPLHF.

This clonotype has just a few counts. This chain joins TRBV12-3 or TRBV12-4 and TRBJ2-7; 8 nucleotides align to TRBD1. V trimming: 5 bases; J trimming: 3 bases; junction bases outside the gene matches: 3. This CDR3 has 13 amino acids. Here the CDR3 reads CASSTDRGYEQYF. The CDR3, as DNA: TGTGCCAGCAGTACCGACAGGGGCTACGAGCAGTACTTC.

This clonotype appeared a few times. The chain is built from TRBV12-3 or TRBV12-4 and TRBJ2-4, with 7 positions matching TRBD1. The CDR3 spans 15 residues. V shed 5 bases and J 2 bases; nucleotides not matched to a gene: 6. The CDR3 here is CASSTTGVSKNIQYF. The DNA of the CDR3 is TGTGCCAGCAGTACTACAGGGGTGTCCAAAAACATTCAGTACTTC.